These 17 T cell receptor beta chains originate from one sample sequenced in a study of Ad26.COV2.S vaccination and SARS-CoV-2 variants. The treatment is: 19 received Ad26.COV2.S at low or high dose, single or two shots; roughly five received placebo; per-sample allocation not given. Day 63 after the first injection of vaccine or placebo was the sampling time. Sequencing was performed with immunoSEQ multiplex PCR; in TCRdb, only in-frame clones are kept and a portion is missing. The sample holds some 390,000 clones, approximately 90% seen once. Here the sequenced sample was peripheral blood, taken in a trial of Ad26.COV2.S vaccine versus placebo. The origin of the receptors is a person aged 18-65 years who received the Ad26.COV2.S COVID-19 vaccine or a placebo.

The rearrangement uses TRBV7-2 and TRBJ2-1; weak D call: TRBD2 (6 bases). V was trimmed by 2 bases and J by 3 bases, leaving 8 bases between them. The CDR3 has 14 residues. Germline-derived CDR1 and CDR2 are SGHTA and FQGNSA. The CDR3 sequence: CASSLNGGYNEQFF. DNA for the CDR3: TGTGCCAGCAGCTTAAACGGGGGCTACAATGAGCAGTTCTTC.

The CDR3 bases are TGCGCCAGCAGCTTGGAGGGGATAGGGCCTTTGTACTTC. It specifies CASSLEGIGPLYF. This sequence joins TRBV5-1 and TRBJ2-7, with D maybe TRBD1 (5 bases). This CDR3 contains 13 residues. The V gene's germline CDR1 is SGHRS and CDR2 YFSETQ. V was shortened by 0 bases and J by 12 bases, with 16 bases between the two germline ends.

The V gene is TRBV19, the J gene TRBJ2-3; either TRBD1 or TRBD2 may supply D (5 bases each). Germline V lookup: CDR1 LNHDA, CDR2 SQIVND (reference sequence). Trimming left V 4 bases short and J 0 bases short, with 11 bases between. CDR3 length: 15 residues. The CDR3 DNA sequence: TGTGCCAGTAGTACGAGGGACCAAAGCACAGATACGCAGTATTTT. Translated, it gives CASSTRDQSTDTQYF.

The rearrangement joins TRBV24-1 to TRBJ1-2, with 9 bases matching TRBD1. Germline V CDR1 and CDR2: KGHDR, SFDVKD. The V and J ends lost 3 bases and 8 bases, in that order; junction bases with no gene match: 6. The CDR3 contains 14 residues. The chain's CDR3 is CATSDGDRVGGYTF. In DNA form, the CDR3 reads TGTGCCACCAGTGATGGGGACAGGGTAGGCGGCTACACCTTC.

The V and J genes are TRBV5-4 and TRBJ1-2; TRBD1 might be the D (5 bases). The CDR3 sequence is 14 residues long. V lost 4 bases to trimming and J lost 4 bases, with 14 bases between them. Per germline, CDR1 SGHNT and CDR2 YYREEE (reference sequence). The CDR3 reads CASSAPGTFYGYTF. CDR3 bases: TGTGCCAGCAGCGCCCCGGGGACCTTCTATGGCTACACCTTC.

The genes are TRBV6-1 and TRBJ1-6; D is unclear. Germline lookup yields CDR1 MNHNS and CDR2 SASEGT. Trimming took 0 bases from V and 7 from J, leaving 10 bases between them. This CDR3 comprises 15 residues. The chain's CDR3 is CASSEAPESNSPLHF. The DNA of the CDR3 is TGTGCCAGCAGTGAAGCCCCCGAAAGCAATTCACCCCTCCACTTT.

This clone was picked up a small number of times. The genes are TRBV5-1 and TRBJ1-6; D remains ambiguous. There are 13 residues in the CDR3. The V end lost 0 bases, the J end lost 10 bases, and 8 bases lay between the germline ends. From germline, CDR1 is SGHRS and CDR2 YFSETQ. CDR3: CASSLAQDSPLHF. The CDR3 nucleotides read TGCGCCAGCAGCTTGGCGCAGGACTCACCCCTCCACTTT. Supplemented by reference TRBV5-1 and TRBJ1-6, the full variable domain reads KAGVTQTPRYLIKTRGQQVTLSCSPISGHRSVSWYQQTPGQGLQFLFEYFSETQRNKGNFPGRFSGRQFSNSRSEMNVSTLELGDSALYLCASSLAQDSPLHFGNGTRLTVT.

The V call is TRBV5-8, the J call TRBJ2-4; 11 nucleotides line up with TRBD1. V shed 4 bases, J shed 8 bases, and the junction held 8 bases outside the gene matches. The CDR3 is 15 residues long. Per germline, CDR1 SGHTS and CDR2 YDEGEE. The CDR3 loop is CASSQPGQGVYIQYF. The CDR3 region has the DNA TGTGCCAGCAGCCAGCCGGGACAGGGGGTTTACATTCAGTACTTC.

This rearrangement joins TRBV3-1 (or the pseudogene TRBV3-2) to TRBJ1-6; D not resolved. The CDR3 extends over 15 amino acids. Trimming took 0 bases from V and 10 from J, leaving 13 bases between them. Germline-derived CDR1 and CDR2 are LGHDT and YNNKEL (reference sequence). The CDR3 DNA follows: TGTGCCAGCAGCCAAGAGGCCGGGCTATGGTCACCCCTCCACTTT. This gives the protein CASSQEAGLWSPLHF.

The genes are TRBV11-3 and TRBJ2-1; D uncertain. CDR1 SGHNT and CDR2 YENEEA come from the germline V gene. The CDR3 runs to 13 residues. V lost 3 bases to trimming and J lost 5 bases, with 8 bases between them. CDR3 amino acids: CASSFARNNEQFF. The CDR3 DNA sequence: TGTGCCAGCAGCTTTGCGAGGAACAATGAGCAGTTCTTC.

The rearrangement links TRBV18 to TRBJ2-1; TRBD2 aligns across 12 bases. V dropped 4 bases and J dropped 8; count of bases not matched to a gene: 6. Germline V gene sequence: CDR1 KGHSH, CDR2 LQKENI. The CDR3 is 15 residues long. CDR3: CASSLASGGAYEQFF. In nucleotides, the CDR3 is TGTGCCAGCTCACTCGCTAGCGGGGGGGCCTATGAGCAGTTCTTC.

Only a few counts were recorded for this clone. The CDR3 bases are TGCGCCAGCAGCCAAGACCCAGGGGAAGATGAAAAACTGTTTTTT. This sequence encodes CASSQDPGEDEKLFF. The V call is TRBV4-1, the J call TRBJ1-4; perhaps TRBD1 as D (6 bases). V was cut by 0 bases and J by 6 bases, with 11 bases left in between. CDR3 size: 15 residues. Per germline, CDR1 MGHRA and CDR2 YSYEKL.

This sequence joins TRBV29-1 and TRBJ1-1, with D maybe TRBD1 (6 bases). Trimming pared 6 bases from V and 7 bases from J, leaving 15 bases between. Per germline, CDR1 SQVTM and CDR2 ANQGSEA. The CDR3 has 12 amino acids. The CDR3 nucleotides are TGCAGCGTACAGGGCCCGGGCGGTGAAGCTTTCTTT. This encodes CSVQGPGGEAFF.

The chain is built from TRBV15 and TRBJ2-2, with 9 bases aligning to TRBD2. The CDR3 has 20 amino acids. With 0 bases clipped from V and 6 bases from J, the junction kept 17 bases outside the gene matches. In germline, CDR1 is LNHNV, CDR2 YYDKDF (reference sequence). CDR3 nucleotides: TGTGCCACCAGCAGAGATTCGGAGCGGGGGGCCCTGGGTCGTGCCGGGGAGCTGTTTTTT. This sequence encodes CATSRDSERGALGRAGELFF.

This chain connects TRBV5-6 to TRBJ2-7; D gene uncertain. The CDR3 covers 11 residues. V gave up 2 bases and J gave up 6 bases, with 6 bases separating them. Germline loops: CDR1 SGHDT, CDR2 YYEEEE. The chain's CDR3 is CASSLNLEQYF. In nucleotides, the CDR3 is TGTGCCAGCAGCTTAAATCTCGAGCAGTACTTC.

The chain has TRBV19 and TRBJ1-2; 8 nucleotides match TRBD1. The V segment lost 9 bases and the J segment 8 bases; nucleotides outside the gene matches: 14. In germline, CDR1 is LNHDA, CDR2 SQIVND (reference sequence). CDR3 length equals 14 residues. This CDR3 is CARATDREEGGYTF. CDR3 nucleotide sequence: TGTGCCAGGGCTACGGACAGGGAAGAGGGCGGCTACACCTTC.

As concerns this clone: The sample contains more than one DNA sequence encoding this CDR3. V gene TRBV19 combines with J gene TRBJ2-7, with D hard to call. The length of the CDR3 is 11 residues. V was pared by 3 bases and J by 7 bases, with 7 bases between. In germline, CDR1 is LNHDA, CDR2 SQIVND (reference sequence). CDR3 amino acids: CASSIGGEQYF. In DNA, the CDR3 is TGTGCCAGTAGTATCGGTGGGGAGCAGTACTTC. The whole variable domain, remainder taken from reference TRBV19 and TRBJ2-7, is DGGITQSPKYLFRKEGQNVTLSCEQNLNHDAMYWYRQDPGQGLRLIYYSQIVNDFQKGDIAEGYSVSREKKESFPLTVTSAQKNPTAFYLCASSIGGEQYFGPGTRLTVT.